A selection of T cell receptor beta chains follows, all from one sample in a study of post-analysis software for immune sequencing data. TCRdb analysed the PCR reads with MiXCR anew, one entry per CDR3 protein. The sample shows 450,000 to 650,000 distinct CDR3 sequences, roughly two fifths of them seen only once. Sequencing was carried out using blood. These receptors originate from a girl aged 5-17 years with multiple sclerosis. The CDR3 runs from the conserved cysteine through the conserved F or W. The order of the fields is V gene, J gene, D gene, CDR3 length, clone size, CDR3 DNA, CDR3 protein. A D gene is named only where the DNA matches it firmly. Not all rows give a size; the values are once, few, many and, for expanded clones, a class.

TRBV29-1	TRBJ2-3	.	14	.	TGCAGCGTTGTTGGCAGGGTATGGGCAGATACGCAGTATTTT	CSVVGRVWADTQYF
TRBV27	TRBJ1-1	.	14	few	TGTGCCAGCAGTCCGACGGCCGGGTACACTGAAGCTTTCTTT	CASSPTAGYTEAFF
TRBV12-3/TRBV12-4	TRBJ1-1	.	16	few	TGTGCCAGCAGGATCTGGGGCTTGGGTGGTTACACTGAAGCTTTCTTT	CASRIWGLGGYTEAFF
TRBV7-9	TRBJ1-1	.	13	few	TGTGCCTTAAAAAGTACGGGGCCCACTGAAGCTTTCTTT	CALKSTGPTEAFF
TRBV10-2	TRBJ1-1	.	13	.	TGCGCCACCCTTGGGGGCAAGAACACTGAAGCTTTCTTT	CATLGGKNTEAFF
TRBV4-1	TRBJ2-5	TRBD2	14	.	TGCGCCAGCAGCCATGTAGCGGGGAAAGAGACCCAGTACTTC	CASSHVAGKETQYF
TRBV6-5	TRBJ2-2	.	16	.	TGTGCCAGCAGTAGGGCCTCCCCCTTTAACACCGGGGAGCTGTTTTTT	CASSRASPFNTGELFF
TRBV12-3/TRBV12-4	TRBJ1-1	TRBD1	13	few	TGTGCCAGCAGTAAGACAGGGGGCACTGAAGCTTTCTTT	CASSKTGGTEAFF
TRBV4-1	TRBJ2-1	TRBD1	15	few	TGCGCCAGCAGCCCCCGGGACAGGGGGCGGAATGAGCAGTTCTTC	CASSPRDRGRNEQFF
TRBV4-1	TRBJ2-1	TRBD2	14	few	TGCGCCTCCGGGTGGGGGGGAATGGTCAATGAGCAGTTCTTC	CASGWGGMVNEQFF
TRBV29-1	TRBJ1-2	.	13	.	TGCAGCGTTGAGAATGGCCAGGAATATGGCTACACCTTC	CSVENGQEYGYTF
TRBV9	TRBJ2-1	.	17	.	TGTGCCAGCAGCTCCCAGGGTGGACTTGACTCCTACAATGAGCAGTTCTTC	CASSSQGGLDSYNEQFF
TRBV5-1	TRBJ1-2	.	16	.	TGCGCCAGCAGCCCAAGGCAGGGAGGAACTAACTATGGCTACACCTTC	CASSPRQGGTNYGYTF
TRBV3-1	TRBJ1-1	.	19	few	TGTGCCAGCAGCCAAGAGCCCCCCGGGAGAAGAGCTCCGAGCACTGAAGCTTTCTTT	CASSQEPPGRRAPSTEAFF
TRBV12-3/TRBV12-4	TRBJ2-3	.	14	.	TGTGCCAGCAGTTTAGGGGCAGCCTCAGATACGCAGTATTTT	CASSLGAASDTQYF
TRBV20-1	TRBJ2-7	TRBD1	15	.	TGCAGTGCTCCCGACTTCATCAGGGGGCGCAACGAGCAGTACTTC	CSAPDFIRGRNEQYF
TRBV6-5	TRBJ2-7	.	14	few	TGTGCCAGCAGTTACGGCGAGTCCTCCTACGAGCAGTACTTC	CASSYGESSYEQYF
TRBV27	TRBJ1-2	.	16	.	TGTGCCAGCAGTCCATCCCACAGGGATGGGATACATGGCTACACCTTC	CASSPSHRDGIHGYTF
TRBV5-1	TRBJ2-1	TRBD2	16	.	TGCGCCAGCAGCCCCCTCGTTAGCGGGGGGCACAATGAGCAGTTCTTC	CASSPLVSGGHNEQFF